This T cell receptor beta chain was identified in a study of CD8 T cells in Susac syndrome (dated by TCRdb to between 2018 and 2021). About the study as a whole: Among the sequenced Susac syndrome patients, 5 or 6 had clinically active disease and about eight were in clinical remission. At blood withdrawal, Susac syndrome patients were either therapy-naive, taking corticosteroids (in some cases with IVIg as well), or taking IVIg alone. Repertoire sequencing was used to test whether CD8+ T cell activation and differentiation in Susac syndrome was antigen driven.

RNA was extracted using the RNeasy kit, and about 0.45 to 1 ug of the RNA was reverse transcribed with random hexamers. The immunoSEQ multiplex PCR assay, which covers 54 Vbeta and 13 Jbeta segments, was used to amplify TCR beta CDR3 regions. To correct PCR amplification bias, a synthetic template baseline was used for both primer optimization and computational correction. The original pipeline was this. Reads were annotated to V, D and J genes according to IMGT and were analyzed with immunoSEQ Analyzer, with only productive sequences retained. To calculate clonality, Shannon entropy was normalized by log2 of the number of productive unique sequences and then subtracted from one. For each patient and control, public and private clones were evaluated among the 100 most prevalent clones. Clones were defined as Susac-specific when absent from the healthy and MS cohorts, from 1052 published viral clones and from other ImmuneACCESS disease sequences. TCRdb reworked the public reads: Q25 trimming with fastp, MiXCR clone assembly, productive beta chains retained. CDR3 protein duplicates are merged, each entry listing the most common genes and DNA. In this record, the V and J calls reflect TCRdb's handling and not the investigators' own analysis. This sample comprises around 200,000 distinct CDR3 sequences, around 95% of them detected only once. In total, the top ten clones hold approximately 0.089% of the sample.

As concerns this clonotype: Its antigen specificity is not known. Base qualities are not at hand, and no much larger clone is one base apart.

Peripheral blood CD8+ and CD4+ T cells from healthy donors, Susac syndrome patients and multiple sclerosis patients were profiled by high-throughput TCR beta sequencing. The Susac syndrome patients fulfilled recently defined diagnostic criteria for definite or probable disease. Bulk CD8+ and CD4+ T cells were purified by magnetic negative isolation, whereas CD8+ TEMRA cells were enriched by FACS. Blood was collected in EDTA tubes and processed within 24 hours, with PBMCs isolated through density gradient centrifugation. PBMCs destined for TCR sequencing were cryopreserved in liquid nitrogen and later thawed in a 37 °C water bath. The sorted or isolated CD4+, CD8+ and CD8+ TEMRA cells had a purity of 90% or higher. Points the paper makes about the study in general: In the CD4+ T cell repertoire of Susac syndrome patients, clonal expansion was not detected. The number of individuals in the TCR sequencing and HLA analysis was recognized as being relatively small.

Trimming at the junction amounts to 8 bases on V and 5 bases on J, and the germline ends lie 12 bases apart. From the germline V gene, CDR1 is KGHDR and CDR2 is SFDVKD. Including the terminal cysteine and phenylalanine, the CDR3 comprises 13 residues. CDR3 DNA only is kept here, 39 bases in frame from base 1. The sequenced sample was CD4+ T cells from PBMCs. The rearranged segments are TRBV24-1 and TRBJ1-5; the D segment could be TRBD1, given 5 matching bases. The TCR originated in a human donor with Susac syndrome. For the CDR3, the sequence is CATTRAGYQPQHF. The DNA sequence is given as TGTGCCACCACCAGGGCAGGATATCAGCCCCAGCATTTT.